This T cell receptor beta chain was sequenced for a study of shared clonotypes between healthy human individuals. Study outcomes and limitations: Estimated clonotype richness was generally higher in naive than memory subsets.

Naive CD8 cells were CD45RO-negative, positively selected for CCR7, excluding terminally differentiated effector memory CD45RA+ cells. Generated by immunoSEQ multiplex PCR, the TCRdb table keeps only in-frame clones and is missing some. The data contain some 2 million clones, about 95% of them singletons. V lost 0 bases to trimming and J lost 6 bases; unmatched junction nucleotides: 14. Looked up from germline, CDR1 is SGHVS and CDR2 is FNYEAQ. The CDR3 is 19 amino acids. This clone was recorded once. Its antigen remains unidentified. The chain uses TRBV7-6 and TRBJ2-3; 11 bases line up with TRBD2. Sequenced material: naive CD8+ T cells sorted from blood. This receptor was taken from a man in his late teens or twenties in good health. DNA for the CDR3: TGTGCCAGCAGCTTAGCGCGGCTAGCGGGAGGTATCCAGATCGATACGCAGTATTTT. It is translated as CASSLARLAGGIQIDTQYF.